Listed here is a single TCR beta chain. Its antigen is not identified. Molecular-barcoded quantitative 5'-RACE produced these TCR beta libraries. TCRdb ran MiXCR on the 5' RACE reads and lists one entry per CDR3 protein. Counted here are about 800,000 distinct CDR3 sequences, about 12% occurring once; the ten biggest clones make up more than 0.5%. Germline assignment: CDR1 MNHEY and CDR2 SVGEGT. Trimming removed 0 bases from V and 6 bases from J, with 15 bases in between. The length of the CDR3 is 15 residues. These data originate in a study of CD8 T cells in ankylosing spondylitis. Findings of the study overall: Characteristic of ankylosing spondylitis blood, it appeared, was a TCR beta motif comprising about 8 highly homologous variants. Disease-linked clones were found to be CD8+ and relatively rare in peripheral blood. Disease-linked clones reportedly showed significant enrichment in matched ankylosing spondylitis synovial fluid. Certain motif variants had earlier appeared in reactive arthritis synovial fluid and blood.

This TCR came from a male donor with ankylosing spondylitis. V usage is TRBV6-2 or TRBV6-3 and J usage is TRBJ2-7; TRBD2 might be the D (6 bases). Material for sequencing was blood, either unsorted or a sorted T cell fraction (not recorded which). CDR3 in amino acids: CASSYSTEGGLEQYF. CDR3 sequence (DNA): TGTGCCAGCAGTTACTCGACGGAGGGAGGCCTCGAGCAGTACTTC.